These 27 T cell receptor beta chains were all obtained from the same sample, sequenced in a study of T cells in tuberculosis. Data came from immunoSEQ multiplex PCR; TCRdb stores just in-frame clones and leaves some out. Of about 34,000 clones listed, about 89% are singletons. Sequenced sample: PBMCs. The receptors were gathered from a donor aged 10-29 years with latent tuberculosis or without tuberculosis infection.

The chain is built from TRBV7-9 and TRBJ2-5; 7 bases fit TRBD1. V gave up 5 bases and J gave up 0 bases; unmatched junction bases: 6. Germline V gives CDR1 SEHNR, CDR2 FQNEAQ (reference sequence). The CDR3 covers 15 residues. The CDR3 is CASSLGQMYQETQYF. As DNA, the CDR3 is TGTGCCAGCAGCCTGGGACAGATGTACCAAGAGACCCAGTACTTC.

The V and J genes are TRBV4-3 and TRBJ1-3; a weak D match, TRBD1 (6 bases). V was clipped by 1 base and J by 1 base, with 11 bases between them. The CDR3 sequence is 16 residues long. In germline, CDR1 is LGHNA, CDR2 YSLEER. CDR3 residues: CASSQGGGGSGNTIYF. DNA for the CDR3: TGCGCCAGCAGCCAAGGAGGGGGGGGATCTGGAAACACCATATATTTT.

CDR3 protein: CASSEWQGGQPQHF. The CDR3 DNA sequence: TGTGCCAGCAGTGAATGGCAGGGTGGTCAGCCCCAGCATTTT. The rearrangement uses TRBV2 and TRBJ1-5, with TRBD1 as a possible D gene (5 bases). The CDR3 sequence is 14 residues long. Germline values: CDR1 SNHLY, CDR2 FYNNEI. V was clipped by 2 bases and J by 6 bases, with 11 bases between them.

The chain recombines TRBV7-2 with TRBJ2-7; the match to TRBD2 covers 14 bases. The CDR3 spans 15 residues. V lost 6 bases to trimming and J lost 2 bases; unmatched junction nucleotides: 3. Germline V gene lookup returns CDR1 SGHTA and CDR2 FQGNSA. The CDR3 DNA reads TGTGCCAGCAGTCGACTAGCGGGAGGGACCTACGAGCAGTACTTC. Translated, it gives CASSRLAGGTYEQYF.

The rearrangement joins TRBV5-1 to TRBJ2-2, with 10 positions matching TRBD1. The J segment lost 4 bases and the V segment lost 1 base, leaving 1 base of the junction unmatched. CDR3 length: 15 amino acids. Germline V gene sequence: CDR1 SGHRS, CDR2 YFSETQ. CDR3 bases: TGCGCCAGCAGCTTGAGGACAGGGGGCACCGGGGAGCTGTTTTTT. Its translation: CASSLRTGGTGELFF.

This chain connects TRBV7-3 to TRBJ2-7; 9 bases are shared with TRBD1. The length of the CDR3 is 13 residues. The germline CDR1 and CDR2 sequences are SGHTA and FQGTGA. V dropped 5 bases and J dropped 7; count of bases not matched to a gene: 6. The CDR3 bases are TGTGCCAGCAGCGCCGGGACAGGGAGGGAGCAGTACTTC. Encoded protein: CASSAGTGREQYF.

This rearrangement joins TRBV7-3 to TRBJ1-3; no reliable D call. The CDR3 sequence is 13 residues long. In germline, CDR1 is SGHTA, CDR2 FQGTGA. V lost 3 bases and J lost 7, with 10 bases in between. CDR3 residues: CASSLGRWNTIYF. The CDR3 nucleotides are TGTGCCAGCAGCTTGGGGAGGTGGAACACCATATATTTT.

J is TRBJ2-7 and V is TRBV30; TRBD1 might be the D (6 bases). Germline-derived CDR1 and CDR2 are GTSNPN and SVGIG (reference sequence). The CDR3 covers 15 residues. Trimming took 0 bases from V and 3 from J, leaving 15 bases between them. The CDR3 DNA sequence: TGTGCCTGGAGTGTATACAGGGCAGAGGGCTACGAGCAGTACTTC. This translates into CAWSVYRAEGYEQYF.

The chain employs TRBV10-3 and TRBJ2-6; weak D call: TRBD2 (6 bases). CDR1 ENHRY and CDR2 SYGVKD come from the germline V gene. The CDR3 spans 15 residues. V shed 2 bases and J shed 1 base, with 6 bases lying between them. This chain's CDR3 is CAISERGSGANVLTF. DNA for the CDR3: TGTGCCATCAGTGAGCGGGGGTCTGGGGCCAACGTCCTGACTTTC.

The chain carries TRBV7-2 and TRBJ1-5; 7 nucleotides agree with TRBD1. The CDR3 covers 15 residues. Germline trimming cut 1 base from V and 8 bases from J; bases unmatched to any gene: 8. CDR1 and CDR2 (germline): SGHTA, FQGNSA. CDR3 sequence reads: CASSLETGAPEPQHF. The CDR3 bases are TGTGCCAGCAGCTTAGAAACAGGGGCGCCAGAGCCCCAGCATTTT.

The V and J genes are TRBV5-6 and TRBJ1-4, with 9 bases lining up with TRBD1. Germline V gene lookup returns CDR1 SGHDT and CDR2 YYEEEE. The junction had 0 bases not matched to a gene; V was cut back by 0 bases and J by 6 bases. This CDR3 region has 14 residues. The CDR3 region is CASSLGQGDEKLFF. As DNA, the CDR3 is TGTGCCAGCAGCTTGGGACAGGGGGATGAAAAACTGTTTTTT.

The V gene is TRBV9, the J gene TRBJ2-1, with TRBD2 matching over 9 bases. The CDR3 has 15 amino acids. The germline V gene encodes CDR1 SGDLS and CDR2 YYNGEE. Losses at the gene ends were 0 bases for V and 4 bases for J; bases not matched to a gene: 2. This CDR3 reads CASSVGGGGYNEQFF. CDR3 DNA: TGTGCCAGCAGCGTAGGCGGGGGGGGATACAATGAGCAGTTCTTC.

The chain joins TRBV15 to TRBJ2-2, with 11 bases identical to TRBD2. The CDR3 has 17 residues. Germline lookup yields CDR1 LNHNV and CDR2 YYDKDF (reference sequence). Trimming took 8 bases from V and 4 from J; bases not matched to a gene: 12. CDR3: CATHPPGLAGATGELFF. CDR3 in DNA: TGTGCCACCCACCCACCTGGACTAGCGGGCGCCACCGGGGAGCTGTTTTTT.

The genes are TRBV6-1 and TRBJ2-3, with a possible D match to TRBD2 (7 bases). CDR3 length: 18 residues. Germline loops: CDR1 MNHNS, CDR2 SASEGT. The V and J ends lost 0 bases and 1 base respectively, with 17 bases between them. Written as DNA, the CDR3 is TGTGCCAGCAGTGAAGCTGGAGGGGGGGCACCGGGCACAGATACGCAGTATTTT. This codes for CASSEAGGGAPGTDTQYF.

The chain carries TRBV7-2 and TRBJ2-7; no clear D. The CDR3 has 15 amino acids. V shed 1 base and J shed 2 bases, with 12 bases lying between them. CDR1 and CDR2 (germline): SGHTA, FQGNSA. The CDR3 loop reads CASSLVSRQPYEQYF. The DNA for the CDR3 is TGTGCCAGCAGCTTAGTGAGCAGGCAACCCTACGAGCAGTACTTC.

A single count supports this clone. V is TRBV9 and J is TRBJ2-5, with 10 nucleotides matching TRBD2. CDR1 and CDR2 from the germline V gene are SGDLS and YYNGEE. J gave up 0 bases and V 2 bases, and 7 bases lay outside the gene matches. CDR3 length: 17 residues. CDR3 in DNA: TGTGCCAGCAGCGTGGACGGTAGCGGGGGGTACCAAGAGACCCAGTACTTC. It codes for CASSVDGSGGYQETQYF.

This clone was detected only once. The V gene is TRBV28, the J gene TRBJ1-3, with unresolved D. Looked up from germline, CDR1 is MDHEN and CDR2 is SYDVKM. Trimming pared 8 bases from V and 0 bases from J, leaving 14 bases between. The CDR3 is made up of 15 amino acids. CDR3: CASADPGFSGNTIYF. The CDR3 bases are TGTGCCAGCGCCGACCCGGGGTTCTCTGGAAACACCATATATTTT.

This clone showed up just once. The chain joins TRBV30 to TRBJ1-2; tentative D call: TRBD1 (6 bases). Germline V gene lookup returns CDR1 GTSNPN and CDR2 SVGIG (reference sequence). Between the trimmed V and J ends, which lost 4 bases and 5 bases, there was a span of 14 bases. The CDR3 is made up of 13 amino acids. This chain's CDR3 is CAWMTGQLYGYTF. Here the CDR3 DNA reads TGTGCCTGGATGACAGGACAGCTGTATGGCTACACCTTC.

The chain carries TRBV5-6 and TRBJ1-1; 12 nucleotides line up with TRBD1. CDR1 and CDR2 from the germline V gene are SGHDT and YYEEEE. The CDR3 has 14 residues. V lost 5 bases and J lost 7; bases outside the gene matches: 6. The CDR3 protein is CASSPGQGASEAFF. The CDR3 bases are TGTGCCAGCAGTCCGGGACAGGGGGCCAGTGAAGCTTTCTTT.

The chain has TRBV2 and TRBJ1-6, with a possible D match to TRBD1 (5 bases). The length of the CDR3 is 15 residues. CDR1 and CDR2 (germline): SNHLY, FYNNEI. The V end was cut by 4 bases, the J end by 8 bases, with 15 bases between. CDR3 nucleotides: TGTGCCAGCAGTGCCCAGGGACTGCAGTATTCACCCCTCCACTTT. Translating it yields CASSAQGLQYSPLHF.

V and J are TRBV18 and TRBJ2-7; TRBD2 might be the D (5 bases). Trimming shortened V by 3 bases and J by 2 bases, and 11 bases separated the two germline ends. CDR3 length: 14 residues. CDR1 and CDR2 from the germline V gene are KGHSH and LQKENI. The CDR3 DNA is TGTGCCAGCTCACCCCACGCGGAGGCCTACGAGCAGTACTTC. The encoded protein is CASSPHAEAYEQYF.

The table lists this clone with a count of one. The V call is TRBV19, the J call TRBJ2-7, with 7 nucleotides matching TRBD1. Trimming removed 5 bases from V and 4 bases from J; junction bases left unmatched: 11. This CDR3 is built from 15 residues. Looked up from germline, CDR1 is LNHDA and CDR2 is SQIVND (reference sequence). For the CDR3, the DNA is TGTGCCAGTAGTCTACGGGACAGTGCTCCTTACGAGCAGTACTTC. Translation: CASSLRDSAPYEQYF.

V and J are TRBV27 and TRBJ2-3; 10 bases line up with TRBD1. The CDR3 contains 16 residues. Germline CDR1 MNHEY, CDR2 SMNVEV (reference sequence). Unmatched junction bases numbered 9, after V lost 5 bases and J lost 4 bases. In DNA form, the CDR3 reads TGTGCCAGCAGTCCCGCCGGGACAGGGGACTCAGATACGCAGTATTTT. It is translated as CASSPAGTGDSDTQYF.

This clone was seen a single time. The V and J genes are TRBV28 and TRBJ2-2; 16 bases map to TRBD2. The CDR3 is 18 residues long. V gave up 7 bases and J gave up 4 bases; unmatched junction bases: 9. The germline CDR1 and CDR2 sequences are MDHEN and SYDVKM. Here the CDR3 reads CASTMGTSGRVVTGELFF. In DNA, the CDR3 is TGTGCCAGCACTATGGGGACTAGCGGGAGGGTCGTCACCGGGGAGCTGTTTTTT.

This sequence joins TRBV9 and TRBJ2-5, with 9 bases identical to TRBD2. The trim removed 7 bases at V and 1 base at J, leaving 5 bases unmatched. CDR3 size: 14 residues. Germline assignment: CDR1 SGDLS and CDR2 YYNGEE. CDR3: CASEPGLAQETQYF. In DNA, the CDR3 is TGTGCCAGCGAGCCGGGACTAGCCCAAGAGACCCAGTACTTC. Full variable domain (outside the CDR3, taken from reference TRBV9 and TRBJ2-5): DSGVTQTPKHLITATGQRVTLRCSPRSGDLSVYWYQQSLDQGLQFLIQYYNGEERAKGNILERFSAQQFPDLHSELNLSSLELGDSALYFCASEPGLAQETQYFGPGTRLLVL.

The genes are TRBV4-3 and TRBJ2-2; D may be TRBD1 (6 bases). CDR1 is LGHNA, CDR2 YSLEER, per germline. Trimming left V 0 bases short and J 4 bases short, with 12 bases between. CDR3 size: 16 residues. The CDR3 region is CASSQETGSATGELFF. The CDR3 DNA sequence: TGCGCCAGCAGCCAAGAAACAGGGTCGGCCACCGGGGAGCTGTTTTTT.

This sequence joins TRBV5-6 and TRBJ1-1; possibly TRBD1 for D (5 bases). V dropped 2 bases and J dropped 0 bases, with 11 bases sitting between them. This CDR3 has 15 residues. Germline CDR1 reads SGHDT; CDR2 reads YYEEEE. In DNA, the CDR3 is TGTGCCAGCAGCTTTCCGTTACAGGTGAACACTGAAGCTTTCTTT. Its protein product is CASSFPLQVNTEAFF.